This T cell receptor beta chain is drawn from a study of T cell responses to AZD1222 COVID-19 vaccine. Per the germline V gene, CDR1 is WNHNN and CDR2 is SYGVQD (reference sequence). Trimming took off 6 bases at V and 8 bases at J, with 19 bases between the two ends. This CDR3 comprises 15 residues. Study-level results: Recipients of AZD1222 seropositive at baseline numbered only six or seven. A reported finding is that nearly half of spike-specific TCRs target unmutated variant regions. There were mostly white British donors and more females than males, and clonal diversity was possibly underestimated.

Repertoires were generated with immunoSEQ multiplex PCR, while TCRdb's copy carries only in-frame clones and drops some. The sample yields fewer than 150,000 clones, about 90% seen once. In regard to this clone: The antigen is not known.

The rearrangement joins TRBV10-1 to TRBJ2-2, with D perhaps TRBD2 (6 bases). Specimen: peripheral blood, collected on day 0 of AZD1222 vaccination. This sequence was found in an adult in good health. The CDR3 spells CASSAWGGTTGELFF. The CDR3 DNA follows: TGCGCCAGCAGCGCTTGGGGCGGGACGACGGGGGAGCTGTTTTTT.